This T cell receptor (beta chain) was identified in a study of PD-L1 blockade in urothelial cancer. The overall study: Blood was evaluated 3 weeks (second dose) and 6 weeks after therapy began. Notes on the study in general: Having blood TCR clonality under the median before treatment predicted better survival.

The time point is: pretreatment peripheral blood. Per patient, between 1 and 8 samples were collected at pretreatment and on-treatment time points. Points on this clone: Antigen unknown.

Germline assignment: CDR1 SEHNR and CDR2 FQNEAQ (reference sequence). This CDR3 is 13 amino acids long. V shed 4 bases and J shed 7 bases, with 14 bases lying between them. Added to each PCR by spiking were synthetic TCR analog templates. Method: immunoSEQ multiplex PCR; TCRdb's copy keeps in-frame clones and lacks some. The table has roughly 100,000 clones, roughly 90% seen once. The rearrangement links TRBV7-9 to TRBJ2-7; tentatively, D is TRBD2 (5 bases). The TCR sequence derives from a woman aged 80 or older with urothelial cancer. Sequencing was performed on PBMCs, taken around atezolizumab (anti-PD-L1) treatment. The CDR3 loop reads CASSSPGGREQYF. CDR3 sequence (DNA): TGTGCCAGCAGCTCACCTGGAGGTAGGGAGCAGTACTTC.